The 30 T cell receptor beta chains below come from one sample, sequenced in a study of T cell changes during pregnancy in multiple sclerosis. Clones were read by immunoSEQ multiplex PCR, and TCRdb kept only the in-frame ones, dropping some. Altogether tens of thousands of clones are present, just under 95% being singletons, with the ten largest covering roughly 6.1%. Sequences were derived from CD8+ T cells from peripheral blood mononuclear cells, sampled in the third trimester of pregnancy. The origin of the receptors is a female donor with multiple sclerosis, enrolled in a pregnancy study.

The V and J genes are TRBV5-4 and TRBJ2-1, with D maybe TRBD2 (6 bases). Trimming shortened V by 2 bases and J by 2 bases, and 8 bases separated the two germline ends. Germline CDR1 is SGHNT and CDR2 is YYREEE (reference sequence). The CDR3 has 14 residues. The CDR3 region has the DNA TGTGCCAGCAGCTTCCAGCGGGCCTACAATGAGCAGTTCTTC. Translated, it gives CASSFQRAYNEQFF. The full variable domain, with the rest looked up from reference TRBV5-4 and TRBJ2-1, is ETGVTQSPTHLIKTRGQQVTLRCSSQSGHNTVSWYQQALGQGPQFIFQYYREEENGRGNFPPRFSGLQFPNYSSELNVNALELDDSALYLCASSFQRAYNEQFFGPGTRLTVL.

This clone was seen just once. The chain recombines TRBV6-5 with TRBJ2-2; D is perhaps TRBD1 (5 bases). Trimming stripped 2 bases from V and 5 bases from J, with 9 bases between. Germline loops: CDR1 MNHEY, CDR2 SVGAGI. The length of the CDR3 is 14 residues. For the CDR3, the DNA is TGTGCCAGCAGTTACGGTGCAGGGACCGGGGAGCTGTTTTTT. This codes for CASSYGAGTGELFF.

This chain uses TRBV7-9 with TRBJ2-7; 14 bases map to TRBD2. The CDR3 covers 19 residues. Germline values: CDR1 SEHNR, CDR2 FQNEAQ (reference sequence). V dropped 5 bases and J dropped 3; count of bases not matched to a gene: 15. The CDR3 DNA reads as TGTGCCAGCAGCCGATCAGGACTAGCGGGGGGCCCGGGGGACTACGAGCAGTACTTC. This codes for CASSRSGLAGGPGDYEQYF.

The chain has TRBV25-1 and TRBJ1-5; D ambiguous. The CDR3 spans 14 residues. V was cut by 3 bases and J by 6 bases, with 12 bases left in between. Germline CDR1 reads MGHDK; CDR2 reads SYGVNS. The CDR3 protein is CASSEVTSVQPQHF. CDR3 bases: TGTGCCAGCAGTGAGGTGACATCTGTTCAGCCCCAGCATTTT. The full variable domain, in which reference TRBV25-1 and TRBJ1-5 provide the parts outside the CDR3, is EADIYQTPRYLVIGTGKKITLECSQTMGHDKMYWYQQDPGMELHLIHYSYGVNSTEKGDLSSESTVSRIRTEHFPLTLESARPSHTSQYLCASSEVTSVQPQHFGDGTRLSIL.

The CDR3 spells CASSSTSGSSYNEQFF. The DNA for the CDR3 is TGTGCCAGCAGCTCAACTAGCGGGAGCTCCTACAATGAGCAGTTCTTC. The V gene is TRBV7-9, the J gene TRBJ2-1; 11 bases map to TRBD2. There are 16 residues in the CDR3. Germline CDR1 and CDR2: SEHNR and FQNEAQ (reference sequence). With 4 bases clipped from V and 0 bases from J, the junction kept 2 bases outside the gene matches.

The chain links TRBV4-1 to TRBJ2-3, with TRBD2 matching 10 bases. Unmatched junction bases numbered 4, after V lost 6 bases and J lost 1 base. Germline V gives CDR1 MGHRA, CDR2 YSYEKL. This CDR3 is built from 15 residues. CDR3 DNA sequence: TGCGCCAGCAGTCGGCTAGCGGGAGGCACAGATACGCAGTATTTT. This translates into CASSRLAGGTDTQYF.

CDR3 sequence (DNA): TGCGCCAGCAGCCAAGCAGCGAGCTCCTATAATTCACCCCTCCACTTT. Amino acid sequence: CASSQAASSYNSPLHF. The rearrangement uses TRBV4-1 and TRBJ1-6; D unresolved. Germline assignment: CDR1 MGHRA and CDR2 YSYEKL. V lost 1 base and J 0 bases, leaving 7 bases between the germline ends. The CDR3 is made up of 16 amino acids.

The chain joins TRBV27 to TRBJ2-7; TRBD2 aligns across 9 bases. Trimming took 4 bases from V and 3 from J; bases not matched to a gene: 7. The CDR3 totals 15 residues. CDR1 and CDR2 (germline): MNHEY, SMNVEV (reference sequence). The CDR3: CASSSLSSGDYEQYF. The CDR3 region has the DNA TGTGCCAGCAGTTCGTTGTCTAGCGGGGACTACGAGCAGTACTTC.

V usage is TRBV25-1 and J usage is TRBJ2-1; 7 nucleotides align to TRBD2. With V trimmed by 1 base and J by 0 bases, 9 bases remained unmatched. The CDR3 is 18 residues long. CDR1 and CDR2 from the germline V gene are MGHDK and SYGVNS. CDR3: CASSESTRAGPSYNEQFF. The CDR3, as DNA: TGTGCCAGCAGTGAATCAACGCGAGCGGGACCCTCCTACAATGAGCAGTTCTTC.

The J gene is TRBJ2-5, the V gene TRBV4-1; 9 bases agree with TRBD1. CDR3 length equals 17 residues. V lost 0 bases to trimming and J lost 0 bases; unmatched junction nucleotides: 5. CDR1 and CDR2 (germline): MGHRA, YSYEKL. The CDR3 coding sequence is TGCGCCAGCAGCCAAGATAGAACAGGGGGCGACCAAGAGACCCAGTACTTC. This sequence encodes CASSQDRTGGDQETQYF.

V gene TRBV9 combines with J gene TRBJ2-5, with D maybe TRBD2 (6 bases). Germline V gene sequence: CDR1 SGDLS, CDR2 YYNGEE. This CDR3 comprises 15 residues. V was clipped by 2 bases and J by 9 bases, with 20 bases between them. This CDR3 reads CASSVEPGLQFAQYF. Written as DNA, the CDR3 is TGTGCCAGCAGCGTGGAGCCGGGACTCCAATTCGCCCAGTACTTC.

The chain links TRBV7-8 to TRBJ2-5, with a tentative D call TRBD1 (6 bases). The germline gives CDR1 SGHVS, CDR2 FQNEAQ. With 5 bases removed from V and 7 bases from J, the gap between germline ends came to 20 bases. The CDR3 is made up of 15 amino acids. The CDR3 is CASSEAAGAGGTQYF. The CDR3 region has the DNA TGTGCCAGCAGCGAGGCCGCAGGGGCCGGAGGGACCCAGTACTTC.

This rearrangement joins TRBV28 to TRBJ2-3; 8 bases line up with TRBD2. Germline V CDR1 and CDR2: MDHEN, SYDVKM. The CDR3 totals 21 residues. After removal of 4 bases from V and 2 bases from J, the junction contained 23 bases not matched to a gene. The CDR3 nucleotides are TGTGCCAGCAGTTCCCCCCTCATTGACTCGGATAGCGGGACTCTCACAGATACGCAGTATTTT. Its protein is CASSSPLIDSDSGTLTDTQYF.

The chain couples TRBV27 to TRBJ2-7; D may be TRBD1 (6 bases). The CDR3 consists of 13 residues. Trimming left V 8 bases short and J 1 base short, with 12 bases between. Germline-derived CDR1 and CDR2 are MNHEY and SMNVEV (reference sequence). The CDR3 DNA reads as TGTGCCAGCCGCCGGACAGTTTCCTACGAGCAGTACTTC. The encoded protein is CASRRTVSYEQYF.

The CDR3 region is CASSLAAGGNGYTF. CDR3 bases: TGTGCCAGCAGTTTAGCCGCAGGGGGCAATGGCTACACCTTC. The chain employs TRBV27 and TRBJ1-2; 8 bases map to TRBD1. This CDR3 has 14 residues. Germline CDR1 and CDR2: MNHEY and SMNVEV (reference sequence). J lost 6 bases, V lost 2 bases, and 5 bases had no gene match.

The chain recombines TRBV7-8 with TRBJ2-1, with TRBD1 as a possible D gene (6 bases). The germline V gene has CDR1 SGHVS and CDR2 FQNEAQ. This CDR3 is built from 16 residues. Trimming took off 1 base at V and 3 bases at J, with 13 bases between the two ends. The DNA for the CDR3 is TGTGCCAGCAGCTTAGTGAGCACGGACAGCTACAATGAGCAGTTCTTC. It translates to CASSLVSTDSYNEQFF.

The J gene is TRBJ2-2, the V gene TRBV5-4, with 9 bases fitting TRBD1. This CDR3 region has 17 residues. Trimming at V came to 0 bases and at J to 6 bases, leaving 9 bases not matched to a gene. Germline V gene lookup returns CDR1 SGHNT and CDR2 YYREEE (reference sequence). The CDR3 DNA reads as TGTGCCAGCAGCTTGGTTGTAGGACAGGGGCTCCCCGGGGAGCTGTTTTTT. Its translation: CASSLVVGQGLPGELFF.

This clone was found once. V is TRBV2 and J is TRBJ2-1; D is unclear. Trimming cost V 10 bases and J 0 bases, with 19 bases left between them. Germline CDR1 SNHLY, CDR2 FYNNEI. The CDR3 spans 16 residues. The CDR3 DNA is TGTGCCATCCAAAACGTACTGCCCTCCTCCTACAATGAGCAGTTCTTC. This codes for CAIQNVLPSSYNEQFF.

In its sample, this clone was seen a few times. The chain uses TRBV19 and TRBJ1-1; D might be TRBD1 (5 bases). The CDR3 is 14 residues long. Per germline, CDR1 LNHDA and CDR2 SQIVND (reference sequence). V was cut by 9 bases and J by 7 bases, with 21 bases left in between. The CDR3 loop reads CASSDSPASFEAFF. Here the CDR3 DNA reads TGTGCCAGCTCCGACAGTCCTGCGTCCTTTGAAGCTTTCTTT.

J is TRBJ1-2 and V is TRBV29-1; 7 bases map to TRBD1. Germline CDR1 is SQVTM and CDR2 is ANQGSEA. V shed 7 bases and J 1 base; nucleotides not matched to a gene: 12. The length of the CDR3 is 15 residues. The CDR3, as DNA: TGCAGCGCCCCGAAAGGGACAGCGAGTAACTATGGCTACACCTTC. It codes for CSAPKGTASNYGYTF.

This chain links TRBV27 with TRBJ2-1; D remains unclear. The CDR3 sequence is 15 residues long. CDR1 and CDR2 (germline): MNHEY, SMNVEV (reference sequence). V was cut by 4 bases and J by 0 bases, with 10 bases left in between. The CDR3 DNA sequence: TGTGCCAGCAGTTCCGGGTCGAGCTCCTACAATGAGCAGTTCTTC. It translates to CASSSGSSSYNEQFF.

The V and J genes are TRBV5-1 and TRBJ1-1; the match to TRBD1 covers 7 bases. After removal of 2 bases from V and 3 bases from J, the junction contained 13 bases not matched to a gene. CDR3 length: 17 residues. Looked up from germline, CDR1 is SGHRS and CDR2 is YFSETQ. The CDR3: CASSFQYPTGWDTEAFF. CDR3 nucleotides: TGCGCCAGCAGCTTTCAGTACCCGACAGGGTGGGACACTGAAGCTTTCTTT.

This clone was seen once. The chain recombines TRBV16 with TRBJ1-1; 11 bases agree with TRBD1. With V trimmed by 0 bases and J by 1 base, 4 bases remained unmatched. Germline values: CDR1 KGHSY, CDR2 FQNENV. The CDR3 runs 17 residues. The CDR3 coding sequence is TGTGCCAGCAGCCAATCGAGGGGGACAGGGGGGAACACTGAAGCTTTCTTT. Amino acid sequence: CASSQSRGTGGNTEAFF.

The chain joins TRBV4-1 to TRBJ1-2; D is possibly TRBD1 (5 bases). The length of the CDR3 is 15 residues. Trimming pared 5 bases from V and 1 base from J, leaving 14 bases between. Per germline, CDR1 MGHRA and CDR2 YSYEKL. CDR3 bases: TGCGCCAGCAGCTGGGGCACAAGGAATAACTATGGCTACACCTTC. The encoded protein is CASSWGTRNNYGYTF.

The V and J genes are TRBV27 and TRBJ2-1; 14 nucleotides align to TRBD2. Germline trimming cut 0 bases from V and 6 bases from J; bases unmatched to any gene: 7. The germline CDR1 and CDR2 sequences are MNHEY and SMNVEV (reference sequence). The CDR3 runs 18 residues. The DNA for the CDR3 is TGTGCCAGCAGTTTATCGACTAGCGGGAGGGCCTGGGGCAATGAGCAGTTCTTC. This sequence encodes CASSLSTSGRAWGNEQFF.

The chain carries TRBV11-3 and TRBJ2-1, with 10 bases matching TRBD2. In germline, CDR1 is SGHNT, CDR2 YENEEA. V lost 4 bases to trimming and J lost 8 bases; unmatched junction nucleotides: 11. CDR3 size: 16 residues. The CDR3 spells CASSSSTSGIRHEQFF. The DNA of the CDR3 is TGTGCCAGCAGCTCCTCAACTAGCGGGATTAGGCATGAGCAGTTCTTC.

The rearrangement joins TRBV7-9 to TRBJ2-5; a weak D match, TRBD1 (6 bases). CDR1 is SEHNR and CDR2 is FQNEAQ in the germline V gene (reference sequence). This CDR3 is built from 14 residues. Deletions cut 4 bases from V and 1 base from J, with 10 bases between. The CDR3 here is CASSSQGLQETQYF. Written as DNA, the CDR3 is TGTGCCAGCAGCTCACAGGGTCTCCAAGAGACCCAGTACTTC.

This clone is a singleton in its sample. The chain carries TRBV6-5 and TRBJ1-2; 10 bases map to TRBD1. This CDR3 is 15 amino acids long. The junction had 4 bases not matched to a gene; V was cut back by 0 bases and J by 6 bases. Germline lookup yields CDR1 MNHEY and CDR2 SVGAGI. CDR3 DNA sequence: TGTGCCAGCAGTTACTCGACAGGGGGCTTTCATGGCTACACCTTC. Translated, it gives CASSYSTGGFHGYTF.

The CDR3 protein is CASSQQGYEQYF. In DNA form, the CDR3 reads TGCGCCAGCAGCCAGCAGGGCTACGAGCAGTACTTC. The chain is built from TRBV4-1 and TRBJ2-7, with a weak D call TRBD1 (5 bases). The CDR3 totals 12 residues. V was cut by 3 bases and J by 3 bases, with 6 bases left in between. Looked up from germline, CDR1 is MGHRA and CDR2 is YSYEKL.

The gene calls are TRBV7-9 and TRBJ2-3; 9 bases match TRBD1. This CDR3 has 16 residues. V was pared by 1 base and J by 6 bases, with 8 bases of the junction left unmatched. Looked up from germline, CDR1 is SEHNR and CDR2 is FQNEAQ (reference sequence). This CDR3 is CASSLGQGDLLDTQYF. The CDR3 DNA is TGTGCCAGCAGCTTAGGACAGGGGGACTTGCTGGATACGCAGTATTTT.